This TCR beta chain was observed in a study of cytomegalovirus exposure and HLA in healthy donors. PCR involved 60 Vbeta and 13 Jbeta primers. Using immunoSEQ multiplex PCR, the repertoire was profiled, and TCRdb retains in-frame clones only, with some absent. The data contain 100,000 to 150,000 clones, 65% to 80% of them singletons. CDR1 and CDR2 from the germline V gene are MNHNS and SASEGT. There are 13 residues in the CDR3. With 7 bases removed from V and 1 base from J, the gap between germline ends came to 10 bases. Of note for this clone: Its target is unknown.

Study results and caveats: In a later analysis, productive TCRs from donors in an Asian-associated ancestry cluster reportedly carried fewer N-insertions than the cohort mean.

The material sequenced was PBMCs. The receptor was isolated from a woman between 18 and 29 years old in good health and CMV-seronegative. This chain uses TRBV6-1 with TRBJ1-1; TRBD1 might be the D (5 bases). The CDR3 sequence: CASKADRNTEAFF. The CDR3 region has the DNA TGTGCCAGCAAAGCAGACAGGAACACTGAAGCTTTCTTT.